This TCR beta chain is from a study of CD8 T cells in Susac syndrome. The V end was cut by 0 bases, the J end by 7 bases, with 16 bases between. Germline CDR1 is PRHDT and CDR2 is FYEKMQ (reference sequence). The CDR3 spans 15 residues. CD8+ and CD4+ T cells circulating in blood were sequenced for TCR beta. The healthy controls were matched to patients by age and sex. TEMRA cells were FACS-enriched, with CD8+ and CD4+ T cells isolated negatively. cDNA came from roughly 0.47 to 1 ug RNA primed by random hexamers. A multiplex approach, immunoSEQ multiplex PCR, amplified TCR beta CDR3 across 54 Vbeta and 13 Jbeta. TCRdb re-called the immunoSEQ multiplex PCR reads with MiXCR, one entry per CDR3 protein. Among about 89,000 distinct CDR3 sequences listed, over 80% were seen once.

The TCR originated in a human donor in good health. The chain uses TRBV13 and TRBJ2-7; D call uncertain. The sequenced sample consisted of CD8+ T cells from PBMCs. Written as DNA, the CDR3 is TGTGCCAGCAGCTTAGGGGATCTGGGGAACTGGGAGCAGTACTTC. It yields the protein CASSLGDLGNWEQYF.